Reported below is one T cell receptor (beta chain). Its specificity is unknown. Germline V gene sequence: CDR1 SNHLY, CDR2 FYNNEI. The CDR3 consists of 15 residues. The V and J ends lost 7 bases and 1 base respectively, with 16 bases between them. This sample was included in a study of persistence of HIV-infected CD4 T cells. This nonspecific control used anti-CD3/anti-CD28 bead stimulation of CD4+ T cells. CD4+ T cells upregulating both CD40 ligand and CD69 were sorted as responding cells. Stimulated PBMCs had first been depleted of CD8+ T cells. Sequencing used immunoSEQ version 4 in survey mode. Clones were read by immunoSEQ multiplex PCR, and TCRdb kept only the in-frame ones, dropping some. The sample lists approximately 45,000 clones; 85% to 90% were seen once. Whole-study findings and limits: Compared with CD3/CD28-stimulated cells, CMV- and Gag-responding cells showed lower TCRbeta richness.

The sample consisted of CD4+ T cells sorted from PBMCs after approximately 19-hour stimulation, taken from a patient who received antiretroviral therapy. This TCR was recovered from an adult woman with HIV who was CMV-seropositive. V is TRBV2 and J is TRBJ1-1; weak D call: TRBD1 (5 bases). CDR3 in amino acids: CASTGGSGPNTEAFF. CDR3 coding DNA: TGTGCCAGCACTGGGGGGTCAGGGCCGAACACTGAAGCTTTCTTT.